Presented here are 22 T cell receptor beta chains from one specimen sequenced in a study of cytotoxic CD8 clonotypes in ibrutinib-treated CLL. The protocol was immunoSEQ multiplex PCR, while the TCRdb copy is restricted to in-frame clones and leaves out a portion. The sample records 25,000 to 30,000 clones, about 76% being singletons. The specimen was PBMCs, collected after 36 months of ibrutinib treatment. The receptors derive from a human donor with chronic lymphocytic leukemia.

The chain has TRBV23-1 and TRBJ1-4, with D unclear. Being an ORF, TRBV23-1 has a function that is uncertain. The CDR3 is 14 residues long. V was pared by 4 bases and J by 0 bases, with 6 bases between. In DNA form, the CDR3 reads TGCGCCAGCAGTCGGGCTGCAACTAATGAAAAACTGTTTTTT. Protein: CASSRAATNEKLFF.

The chain joins TRBV6-5 to TRBJ2-7; TRBD2 might be the D (5 bases). V lost 2 bases and J 2 bases, leaving 13 bases between the germline ends. The CDR3 covers 15 residues. CDR1 MNHEY and CDR2 SVGAGI come from the germline V gene. CDR3 coding DNA: TGTGCCAGCAGTTACACCGGGATCCGACCCTACGAGCAGTACTTC. The encoded protein is CASSYTGIRPYEQYF.

The chain employs TRBV4-1 and TRBJ2-7; 9 bases match TRBD2. With 5 bases clipped from V and 2 bases from J, the junction kept 4 bases outside the gene matches. The CDR3 extends over 14 amino acids. Germline V gene sequence: CDR1 MGHRA, CDR2 YSYEKL. CDR3 sequence: CASSSAGGAYEQYF. CDR3 bases: TGCGCCAGCAGCTCAGCGGGGGGTGCCTACGAGCAGTACTTC.

The chain is built from TRBV6-1 and TRBJ1-6; D is uncertain. Between the trimmed V and J ends, which lost 4 bases and 10 bases, there was a span of 8 bases. CDR3 length: 12 residues. The V gene's germline CDR1 is MNHNS and CDR2 SASEGT. The CDR3 protein is CASSGLRSPLHF. The DNA for the CDR3 is TGTGCCAGCAGTGGGTTGAGATCACCCCTCCACTTT.

Comment on this clone: A far more abundant clone sits one base away, making this likely a read error. V usage is TRBV5-6 and J usage is TRBJ2-7; 8 bases are shared with TRBD1. This CDR3 contains 14 residues. Trimming at V came to 0 bases and at J to 3 bases, leaving 2 bases not matched to a gene. Germline CDR1 reads SGHDT; CDR2 reads YYEEEE. CDR3 in amino acids: CASSLAGQGYEQYF. The CDR3 DNA reads TGTGCCAGCAGCTTGGCAGGACAGGGCTACGAGCAGTACTTC.

The V gene is TRBV5-6, the J gene TRBJ2-5, with 8 bases identical to TRBD1. CDR3 length equals 15 residues. Trimming removed 4 bases from V and 1 base from J; junction bases left unmatched: 6. Germline V gives CDR1 SGHDT, CDR2 YYEEEE. CDR3 sequence reads: CASSGGTGLQETQYF. In DNA, the CDR3 is TGTGCCAGCAGCGGGGGGACAGGACTCCAAGAGACCCAGTACTTC.

This clone showed up just a few times. The chain joins TRBV27 to TRBJ1-2, with 8 bases identical to TRBD1. Germline V gene data show CDR1 as MNHEY and CDR2 as SMNVEV (reference sequence). J was trimmed by 0 bases and V by 8 bases; bases with no gene match: 14. CDR3 size: 17 residues. The CDR3 is CASGHQQGANPNYGYTF. The CDR3, as DNA: TGTGCCAGCGGACACCAGCAGGGGGCAAATCCTAACTATGGCTACACCTTC.

J is TRBJ1-2 and V is TRBV27; TRBD1 agrees at 8 bases. The CDR3 is 16 residues long. Trimming at V came to 6 bases and at J to 6 bases, leaving 15 bases not matched to a gene. Per the germline V gene, CDR1 is MNHEY and CDR2 is SMNVEV (reference sequence). Here the CDR3 DNA reads TGTGCCAGCAGCCCACTCGGAGGGCAGGGGGCTCATGGCTACACCTTC. Translating it yields CASSPLGGQGAHGYTF.

In this sample, this clone turned up once. The chain joins TRBV5-6 to TRBJ2-3; 9 bases fit TRBD1. Germline loops: CDR1 SGHDT, CDR2 YYEEEE. This CDR3 region has 17 residues. J lost 6 bases, V lost 3 bases, and 14 bases had no gene match. CDR3 sequence reads: CASSYWTGATNSDTQYF. For the CDR3, the DNA is TGTGCCAGCAGCTATTGGACAGGGGCCACCAATTCGGATACGCAGTATTTT.

This clone was counted only a few times. The V and J genes are TRBV19 and TRBJ1-1; tentative D call: TRBD1 (5 bases). The CDR3 has 14 amino acids. Germline assignment: CDR1 LNHDA and CDR2 SQIVND (reference sequence). V was cut by 8 bases and J by 4 bases, with 17 bases left in between. This CDR3 is CASSTQARVTEAFF. The CDR3 DNA is TGTGCCAGTTCCACACAGGCCAGGGTCACTGAAGCTTTCTTT.

This chain links TRBV15 with TRBJ1-2; no clear D. Trimming shortened V by 5 bases and J by 5 bases, and 21 bases separated the two germline ends. The CDR3 covers 16 residues. Germline V gives CDR1 LNHNV, CDR2 YYDKDF (reference sequence). The DNA for the CDR3 is TGTGCCACCAGCCCCTACGCCCCAGCGGGGAGTTATGGCTACACCTTC. Translation gives CATSPYAPAGSYGYTF.

V is TRBV11-2 and J is TRBJ1-6; D remains ambiguous. CDR1 SGHAT and CDR2 FQNNGV come from the germline V gene. This CDR3 region has 14 residues. The germline V and J ends were trimmed by 1 base and 11 bases, with 12 bases remaining between them. CDR3 sequence: CASSLGAAGTPLHF. CDR3 bases: TGTGCCAGCAGCTTAGGGGCAGCTGGCACACCCCTCCACTTT.

The chain is built from TRBV7-2 and TRBJ1-6; D is unresolved. Germline V gene lookup returns CDR1 SGHTA and CDR2 FQGNSA. V was cut by 1 base and J by 0 bases, with 16 bases left in between. The CDR3 is made up of 19 amino acids. The CDR3 nucleotides read TGTGCCAGCAGCTTAGACGGGGTGATCATTAGCTCCTATAATTCACCCCTCCACTTT. Protein: CASSLDGVIISSYNSPLHF.

The rearrangement joins TRBV27 to TRBJ2-7; possible D gene TRBD1, 6 bases. V shed 3 bases and J shed 5 bases, with 14 bases lying between them. Looked up from germline, CDR1 is MNHEY and CDR2 is SMNVEV (reference sequence). This CDR3 region has 14 residues. In DNA form, the CDR3 reads TGTGCCAGCAGTTTCCACGGACAGACCAACGAGCAGTACTTC. Protein product: CASSFHGQTNEQYF.

This chain joins TRBV20-1 and TRBJ1-4; D remains unclear. V was pared by 4 bases and J by 6 bases, with 6 bases between. The germline V gene has CDR1 DFQATT and CDR2 SNEGSKA (reference sequence). The CDR3 totals 11 residues. The CDR3 loop reads CSAIGDEKLFF. In DNA, the CDR3 is TGCAGTGCTATTGGAGATGAAAAACTGTTTTTT.

The chain recombines TRBV6-5 with TRBJ2-5; D is unresolved. CDR1 and CDR2 from the germline V gene are MNHEY and SVGAGI. The CDR3 sequence is 16 residues long. V lost 0 bases and J 2 bases, leaving 13 bases between the germline ends. This CDR3 reads CASSYSGSGVQETQYF. CDR3 nucleotides: TGTGCCAGCAGTTACTCCGGATCAGGAGTACAAGAGACCCAGTACTTC.

The J gene is TRBJ2-1, the V gene TRBV7-2, with TRBD2 identical over 10 bases. CDR1 SGHTA and CDR2 FQGNSA come from the germline V gene. There are 15 residues in the CDR3. With V trimmed by 1 base and J by 7 bases, 4 bases remained unmatched. The CDR3: CASSLELAGWNEQFF. In nucleotides, the CDR3 is TGTGCCAGCAGCTTAGAACTAGCGGGGTGGAATGAGCAGTTCTTC.

The chain couples TRBV7-6 to TRBJ1-3; possibly TRBD1 for D (5 bases). CDR3 length: 14 amino acids. V dropped 4 bases and J dropped 3 bases, with 10 bases sitting between them. Germline V gene sequence: CDR1 SGHVS, CDR2 FNYEAQ. The CDR3 sequence: CASSSGTVGNTIYF. The CDR3 DNA follows: TGTGCCAGCAGCTCCGGGACTGTTGGAAACACCATATATTTT. The whole variable domain, remainder taken from reference TRBV7-6 and TRBJ1-3, is GAGVSQSPRYKVTKRGQDVALRCDPISGHVSLYWYRQALGQGPEFLTYFNYEAQQDKSGLPNDRFSAERPEGSISTLTIQRTEQRDSAMYRCASSSGTVGNTIYFGEGSWLTVV.

J is TRBJ1-4 and V is TRBV28; a possible D gene is TRBD1 (6 bases). V was pared by 4 bases and J by 2 bases, with 11 bases between. In germline, CDR1 is MDHEN, CDR2 SYDVKM. The CDR3 spans 15 residues. The CDR3 here is CASSSEGGTNEKLFF. The DNA for the CDR3 is TGTGCCAGCAGTTCGGAGGGGGGTACTAATGAAAAACTGTTTTTT.

The J gene is TRBJ2-1, the V gene TRBV9; the D gene is possibly TRBD2 (6 bases). The CDR3 consists of 13 residues. Trimming stripped 3 bases from V and 4 bases from J, with 8 bases between. Germline loops: CDR1 SGDLS, CDR2 YYNGEE. DNA of the CDR3: TGTGCCAGCAGCGCCGGGGGATACAATGAGCAGTTCTTC. This gives the protein CASSAGGYNEQFF. The full variable domain, completed using reference TRBV9 and TRBJ2-1, is DSGVTQTPKHLITATGQRVTLRCSPRSGDLSVYWYQQSLDQGLQFLIQYYNGEERAKGNILERFSAQQFPDLHSELNLSSLELGDSALYFCASSAGGYNEQFFGPGTRLTVL.

The gene calls are TRBV6-5 and TRBJ1-2, with TRBD1 matching over 10 bases. V shed 4 bases and J 7 bases; nucleotides not matched to a gene: 3. Germline-derived CDR1 and CDR2 are MNHEY and SVGAGI. The CDR3 runs to 13 residues. CDR3 region: CASSWDRGLGYTF. The CDR3 DNA reads as TGTGCCAGCAGTTGGGACAGGGGACTTGGCTACACCTTC.

This clone was recorded a few times. The chain is built from TRBV18 and TRBJ1-5; 7 positions match TRBD1. The CDR3 length is 14 residues. Losses at the gene ends were 5 bases for V and 1 base for J; bases not matched to a gene: 2. Germline V gives CDR1 KGHSH, CDR2 LQKENI. The chain's CDR3 is CASSKGQSNQPQHF. The CDR3 coding sequence is TGTGCCAGCTCAAAGGGACAGAGCAATCAGCCCCAGCATTTT.